A selection of T cell receptor beta chains follows, all from one sample in a study of T cell clones after liver transplantation. Some clones are missing from TCRdb's copy, which holds only in-frame ones; the method was immunoSEQ multiplex PCR. Of tens of thousands of clones listed, about 80% are singletons. The material was CD4+ T cells from blood, obtained 12 months after liver transplant. Receptor source: a human patient who received a liver transplant. Some T cells may be transferred from the graft donor. The conserved cysteine and the conserved F or W are not part of the CDR3 here.

v_call: TRBV4-1; cdr3_aa: ASSQGRDSESGELF
v_call: TRBV4-3; cdr3_aa: ASSQEGGPNEQY
v_call: TRBV19; cdr3_aa: ASSPRPTGSEQY
v_call: TRBV18; cdr3_aa: ASSPTGGGGNQPQH
v_call: TRBV28; cdr3_aa: ASSRRERSSYNEQF
v_call: TRBV29-1; cdr3_aa: SAEDGYNEQF
v_call: TRBV25-1; cdr3_aa: ASSRATSGVIYNEQF
v_call: TRBV19; cdr3_aa: ASNRDRGKYGYT
v_call: TRBV18; cdr3_aa: ASSSAAGELF
v_call: TRBV29-1; cdr3_aa: SVTGEGRPMNTEAF
v_call: TRBV18; cdr3_aa: ASQGQGSGYT
v_call: TRBV28; cdr3_aa: ASTGGRAGNTIY
v_call: TRBV9; cdr3_aa: ASSVDGWQGPLQETQY